This T cell receptor (beta chain) was captured in a study of shared clonotypes between healthy human individuals (dated by TCRdb to 2020 to 2021). With respect to the entire study: A couple of women and a few men aged 18 to 49 years were included in the cohort. Per donor, three plates each were used for CD4 naive and CD4 memory, two for CD8 naive, and one for CD8 memory. The study deeply sequenced blood TCR repertoires of 5 or 6 healthy adults to estimate repertoire size and the extent of clonotype sharing between individuals. Different laboratories and diverse techniques were used to prepare libraries and sequence TCR repertoires, to increase sequencing depth and limit assay-specific biases. Between about 0.94 and 10 billion PBMCs per donor were obtained by leukapheresis.

CDR1 and CDR2 are drawn from the germline V gene: LGHNA, YNFKEQ. V has 3 bases trimmed and J has 0 bases trimmed; junction bases matching no gene number 3. The CDR3, cysteine through phenylalanine, is 15 amino acids long. Only CDR3 DNA is held: 45 bases, read in frame from base 1. TCR CDR3 regions were amplified from genomic DNA by multiplex PCR using the deep immunoSEQ assay. Extracted genomic DNA from each cell subset was distributed evenly across all wells of several immunoSEQ 96-well plates, and each plate was treated as a replicate. For sorted subsets, each replicate PCR was loaded with roughly 0.2 ug genomic DNA, equivalent to 25,000 to 35,000 T cell genomes. The purified libraries were quantified using a Qubit 3.0 fluorometer, sized with a Bioanalyzer 2100, and then quantified again using the KAPA Library Quantification kit. Every immunoSEQ 96-well plate was sequenced on a dedicated single-read 150-cycle Illumina NextSeq 550 flow cell. Under the source paper's analysis protocol: Because the immunoSEQ output held only junctional sequences and lacked quality scores, the filtering could not match the filtering applied to full-length reads. Sequences were annotated with PyIR, a Python wrapper for IgBLAST v1.9, and V/J genes and CDR3 were assigned using IMGT germline references. Reads were removed for weak V/J assignments (E-value above 1e-6), missing CDR3, stop codons, out-of-frame junctions, or ambiguous translated residues. V3J clonotypes were defined by identical inferred V gene, J gene, and CDR3 amino acid sequence. The percentage overlap between two repertoires was calculated by dividing the number of shared unique clonotypes by the size of the smaller repertoire. Richness of each repertoire was evaluated using RTK rarefaction, the Chao1 estimator, and Recon v2.1 estimates of unobserved clonotypes. OLGA was used to compute generation probabilities for all TCRbeta clonotypes that the gDNA method yielded from a handful of donors. TCRdb carries this immuneACCESS record with in-frame sequences only. Its versions omit some clonotypes, under half of them owing to an unresolved V gene in the studies checked, with the rest unexplained. That table is the source of V, J and clone size, and D and trimming were worked out from the DNA. This sample lists about 1.1 million clones; about four fifths were detected once. The ten biggest clones cover 0.55% to 0.7% of the sample.

Healthy HIV-negative adults with no recently reported acute infections or vaccinations were included as donors. Every donor was a Caucasian adult living in Nashville, Tennessee, USA. CD4+ T cells were enriched through magnetic negative selection, after which naive cells were positively selected on CD45RA and the remaining negative fraction served as the memory subset. After blood collection by leukapheresis, PBMCs were isolated using Ficoll-Histopaque density gradient centrifugation and then cryopreserved in the vapor phase of liquid nitrogen. Analytical flow cytometry was used to check the purity and quantity of every magnetically sorted T cell population. Genomic DNA was isolated from each sorted fraction and quantified by UV absorbance on a Nanodrop 2000c. Overall results and qualifications from the work: Across four donors, around 5% of naive CD4, 3.5% of naive CD8, about 2.3% of memory CD4, and 0.4% of memory CD8 clonotypes were shared. Compared with non-shared clonotypes, clonotypes shared by all four sorted-subset donors had higher generation probabilities. Pairwise subsampling indicated that sequencing depth was expected to affect the degree of clonotype sharing among donors. Sampling was restricted to blood, and TCR repertoires in tissue are likely to differ from TCR repertoires in blood. Because the study included a small number of donors, the genetic and exposure-history diversity represented was limited. Incomplete sequencing was indicated by rarefaction of sorted-subset datasets, despite the large sequencing depth. Estimated clonotype richness was generally larger for naive than for memory subsets.

As concerns this clone: Its binding antigen is unknown. It has no much larger one-base neighbor in the sample; base qualities were not kept. Other DNA sequences within the sample encode an identical CDR3.

Sequences were obtained from memory CD4+ T cells from PBMCs. What this sample's cell subset or site label stands for: CD45RA-negative fraction. The TCR originated in a man between 18 and 29 years old in good health. Some clones in this sample may be carry-over from other donors' samples. The chain is encoded by TRBV4-2 joined to TRBJ2-3; 7 central nucleotides agree with TRBD2. At the DNA level, the sequence is TGTGCCAGCAGCCAGGCTAGCGGAAGCACAGATACGCAGTATTTT. Its translation reads: CASSQASGSTDTQYF.